This TCR beta chain was captured by sequencing in a study of cytomegalovirus exposure and HLA in healthy donors (dated by TCRdb to between 2016 and 2019). Regarding the study in general: An earlier analysis of some 500 of the donors reported 250 to 350 Gb of sequence data and some 100 million unique TCR beta sequences from approximately 180 million T cells. On average, approximately 250,000 unique TCR beta nucleotide sequences were sequenced per donor among a few hundred genotyped donors of the cohort, with 15% to 20% of those sequences being non-productive. High-throughput TCR immunosequencing, statistical association of individual TCRs with disease status, and machine learning were combined to predict cytomegalovirus infection status. The study aimed to test whether signatures of past pathogen exposure could be identified by cataloging public T cell receptors. Both class I and class II loci were covered by HLA typing, at four-digit resolution. In addition to the first cohort of 666 subjects, a separate validation cohort of 120 different subjects was used. Of the approximately 400 genotyped donors, roughly 80% were placed in the genetic ancestry cluster associated with self-reported Caucasian donors. Roughly 290 gigabases of sequencing data and around 90 million unique TCR sequences made up an early release that covered several hundred HLA-typed donors. The T cell repertoires of some 700 subjects were profiled by immunosequencing and related to cytomegalovirus serostatus. In a later genetic analysis, genome-wide SNP genotypes for about three fifths of the roughly 670 donors were used, and that subset was treated as a discovery cohort. To decide whether each TCR beta V gene segment behaved as functional or pseudogenic, an earlier analysis of 587 of the donors relied on high-throughput TCR beta sequencing. In the later analysis, no new phenotypic data were used to find candidate immune exposures; instead, reliance was placed on TCR beta sequences and their occurrence across donors. The number of donors typed differed by locus, with roughly 620-640 for A, B, C, DRB1 and DQB1, around 560 for DQA1, under 610 for DPA1, and around 450 for DPB1. All discovery cohort repertoires had been generated on a single sequencing platform. Donor age, sex, ethnicity and CMV serostatus were collected together with the repertoire data. A later analysis re-analyzed previously published TCR beta repertoires from 650 to 800 donors and added high-resolution HLA genotyping to study TCR occurrence patterns. Because of strong linkage in the cohort, five DR-DQ haplotypes were treated as single units for association and clustering. Study-wide findings and limitations: Cytomegalovirus status was reported to be diagnosed by the classifier with high specificity and sensitivity in both the original and validation cohorts. Because HLA typing was unavailable for some donors at each locus, only the typed subset was used in association tests. The sequencing pipeline was judged likely to have produced a cluster of highly shared sequence variants as a technical artifact. In vitro tests confirmed that a few of the cytomegalovirus-associated TCR beta chains recognize cytomegalovirus antigens. An association between a missense DCLRE1C variant and V-gene and J-gene trimming of TCR beta chains was found in a later genetic analysis and replicated in an independent cohort. In an earlier analysis of approximately 600 of the donors, most TCR beta V segments were observed in productive rearrangements about 90% or about 30% of the time, broadly matching IMGT annotations. Most CMV-associated TCR beta chains appeared to be HLA-restricted in a later analysis, and the HLA associations seemed to be driven largely by CMV exposure. Immune exposure information for the cohort was limited to CMV serostatus. When HLA alleles, especially DR and DQ, strongly co-occurred, attributing TCR associations to individual alleles was difficult. The 87-base-pair reads could not distinguish some IMGT-functional V segments, including TRBV6-2 and TRBV6-3, so those segments were excluded. In a later genetic analysis, fewer N-insertions in productive TCRs were reported among donors in an Asian-associated ancestry cluster than the approximately 630-donor mean. Roughly uniform sequencing depth across donors was assumed in presence/absence analyses, although this assumption may not hold. Linkage disequilibrium might explain the correlated functional status among segregating V segments, but an unknown experimental factor could not be ruled out. While some public TCRs were present in many individuals, most TCR sequences turned up only very rarely across donors. A further reported finding was that TCR beta sequences accurately predicted the HLA-A and HLA-B alleles for most subjects in the first cohort. The cohort was sequenced for TCR beta chains only, and without alpha or paired-chain data the features that could be detected were limited. According to the authors, the approach could potentially be generalized to other disease states and immunological phenotypes. A total of 150 to 200 TCR beta chains were listed by the study as associated with cytomegalovirus. In a later analysis, TCR association rates were found to vary across HLA loci, with the most associated TCRs seen for DRB1 alleles and the fewest for HLA-C alleles. Over 15 rarely observed V segments, including chromosome 9 orphons, were excluded from the earlier analysis of approximately 500 of the donors because counts were too low. Specific HLA alleles were associated with 16,951 TCR beta sequences at a false discovery rate of 0.05 in a later analysis. According to a later analysis, parvovirus B19, influenza, CMV and Epstein-Barr virus appeared linked to several top co-occurrence clusters. In a later analysis, HLA-associated TCR beta chains showed more clonal expansion and lower generation probabilities than non-associated chains that were equally common.

Turning to this clone: Its cognate antigen has yet to be identified. An end of the junction does not agree with germline; a read error may underlie this.

Receptor amplification or capture employed the immunoSEQ multiplex PCR assay. A mixture of 60 forward primers for TCR Vbeta segments and 13 reverse primers for TCR Jbeta segments was used in the multiplex PCR. The CDR3 region of rearranged TCR beta genes was amplified from genomic DNA with a multiplex PCR assay. On the Illumina HiSeq System, the amplified TCR beta libraries were sequenced as 87-base-pair reads. Concerning the study's data processing: Across the 500 to 850 repertoires, a later analysis counted roughly 84 million unique TCR beta chains, roughly 11 million of which were shared by at least two donors. To remove PCR and sequencing errors, raw reads were error-corrected and collapsed into unique sequences using a nearest-neighbor algorithm that merged closely related sequences. To assign V, D and J gene segments, CDR3 sequences were aligned to IMGT reference sequences. For a sequence to be retained, a match of at least six nucleotides to both a V gene segment and a J gene segment was required. Rearrangements were classified as productive when the CDR3 lacked stop codons and remained in frame with V and J, and all other rearrangements were classified as non-productive. CDR3 was defined according to IMGT convention as the region running from the second conserved V-encoded cysteine to the conserved J-encoded phenylalanine. Sequences without an unambiguous match to a single V gene segment were excluded from the earlier analysis of several hundred of the donors. An earlier analysis of about 600 of the donors called V segments functional above 56.7% productive rearrangements and segregating when the between-donor standard deviation exceeded 5%. A statistical classification framework was built for diagnosing cytomegalovirus status from the catalog of TCR beta chain sequences. In a later analysis, TCR nucleotide sequences were compared against IMGT/GENE-DB human TR gene sequences so that V and J genes could be assigned. A later analysis assigned CDR3 sequences and most-parsimonious VDJ recombination scenarios with the TCRdist pipeline. In a later analysis, each TCR beta chain was defined by its CDR3 amino acid sequence together with its V-gene family, and reads lacking a unique V-gene family were excluded. As a way to deal with suspected cross-contamination and a sequencing artifact, a later analysis dropped hundreds of nucleotide sequences that were highly shared and had low generation probability. In a later analysis, a clonal expansion index was calculated for each public chain from normalized within-repertoire ranks of inferred template counts. Generation probabilities in a later analysis came from a VDJ recombination model fitted to out-of-frame rearrangements, and those results were checked against IGoR. Hypergeometric tests were used in a later analysis to score TCR-TCR, TCR-HLA and TCR-CMV co-occurrence, with a repertoire-size bias correction applied to the TCR pairs. False discovery rates were estimated in a later analysis by permuting HLA or CMV assignments 20 times. In a later analysis, co-occurring TCRs were grouped using DBSCAN, and TCRdist sequence similarity was added for clustering within HLA-allele-positive subsets. Co-occurrence clustering excluded repertoires with fewer than 30,000 or more than 120,000 public chains, plus five with anomalous nucleotide sharing. Entries here come from immuneACCESS through TCRdb and include only in-frame sequences with V and J called. Some clones fail to appear in such tables; in the studies checked, an unresolved V gene covers under half of the shortfall, and the cause of the remainder is unknown. That table furnishes V, J and clone size, whereas the DNA furnished D and trimming. For this sample the table gives approximately 150,000 clones, of which 55% to 80% were detected only once. The ten most abundant clones make up 3.5% to 5.5% of the sample.

The cohort comprised 550 to 700 healthy bone marrow donors. At the time of sampling, every cohort member was nominally healthy, though immune exposures that went unrecorded were likely present. The donor tested CMV seropositive, placing the donor among the roughly 300 seropositive members of the cohort. Each donor provided a peripheral blood sample, and peripheral blood mononuclear cells were used for TCR beta sequencing. Genomic DNA extraction from the blood cell samples was performed with the Qiagen DNeasy Blood Extraction Kit. Taken from the germline V gene, the CDR1 and CDR2 loops are MNHNS and SASEGT. Taken from cysteine to phenylalanine, the CDR3 has 12 residues. Only CDR3 DNA remains: 36 bases, in frame from the first base.

The receptor comes from a woman under 30 in good health and CMV-seropositive. The sample consisted of PBMCs. The rearrangement joined TRBV6-1 to TRBJ1-1; the D gene is possibly TRBD1, with 5 bases matching. The DNA sequence is given as TGTGCCAGCCCAAGGTCGGACACTCAAGCTTTCTTT. It is translated as CASPRSDTQAFF.